The 31 T cell receptor beta chains in this list originate from one sample, sequenced in a study of molecular identifiers for immune sequencing clone quantification (dated by TCRdb to the late 2010s). Receptors were amplified or captured by PCR. TCRdb lists the instrument as Illumina HiSeq 4000. Clones were called with MiXCR by TCRdb after fastp trimmed the public reads at Q25, and only in-frame beta chains were retained. Each CDR3 protein appears once, grouped with its most common genes and DNA. This sample is represented by more than 450,000 distinct CDR3 sequences; roughly 23% of them were singletons. About 0.78% of the sample rests with the top ten. The specimen was naive CD8+ T cells from blood, with Jurkat cell RNA spiked in. The sample's cell subset or site label, decoded: FACS-sorted CD8+CD4-CCR7+CD45RA+ naive T cells. The receptors were gathered from a human donor in good health. Some libraries in this study had Jurkat cell RNA spiked in.

This clonotype was observed at least ten times. This chain joins TRBV30 and TRBJ2-7; D unresolved. The germline V gene has CDR1 GTSNPN and CDR2 SVGIG (reference sequence). This CDR3 has 13 amino acids. The ends were cut back, 2 bases at V and 4 bases at J, with 12 bases in the middle. For the CDR3, the DNA is TGTGCCTGGAGTCTCTCTACGGGTTACGAGCAGTACTTC. Protein product: CAWSLSTGYEQYF.

Comments on this clonotype: A single base separates this from a much larger clone, so it may be a read error. The chain links TRBV7-9 to TRBJ2-7, with 7 bases identical to TRBD2. The V gene end was trimmed by 8 bases and the J gene end by 3 bases; junction bases not matched to a gene: 13. The CDR3 extends over 15 amino acids. Germline values: CDR1 SEHNR, CDR2 FQNEAQ (reference sequence). This CDR3 reads CASGPPGGLDYEQYF. The DNA of the CDR3 is TGTGCCAGCGGCCCCCCCGGGGGGTTGGACTACGAGCAGTACTTC.

This clonotype came up a few times. This rearrangement joins TRBV20-1 to TRBJ2-7; D unresolved. Germline values: CDR1 DFQATT, CDR2 SNEGSKA (reference sequence). The CDR3 runs 15 residues. The V end was cut by 3 bases, the J end by 4 bases, with 19 bases between. CDR3 coding DNA: TGCAGTGCTAGCCAAGCAAGGTTAACACCGTACGAGCAGTACTTC. It codes for CSASQARLTPYEQYF.

The V and J genes are TRBV19 and TRBJ2-7; 9 nucleotides align to TRBD1. Trimming removed 7 bases from V and 4 bases from J; junction bases left unmatched: 8. CDR1 is LNHDA, CDR2 SQIVND, per germline (reference sequence). The CDR3 runs to 14 residues. The CDR3 bases are TGTGCCAGTACACCGGGACAGGGTCGGTACGAGCAGTACTTC. Translated: CASTPGQGRYEQYF.

This clonotype was counted only a few times. The V and J genes are TRBV3-1 and TRBJ2-7, with TRBD1 matching 10 bases. J lost 4 bases, V lost 4 bases, and 7 bases had no gene match. The CDR3 consists of 15 residues. Germline V gene sequence: CDR1 LGHDT, CDR2 YNNKEL (reference sequence). The CDR3 DNA reads TGTGCCAGCAGCCCAGGCGGGACAGGGGAGTACGAGCAGTACTTC. Translating gives CASSPGGTGEYEQYF.

This clonotype occurred many times. The gene calls are TRBV2 and TRBJ2-7; 9 positions match TRBD2. In germline, CDR1 is SNHLY, CDR2 FYNNEI. The junction had 4 bases not matched to a gene; V was cut back by 5 bases and J by 2 bases. This CDR3 spans 14 amino acids. The CDR3 is CASSTSGPTYEQYF. CDR3 coding DNA: TGTGCCAGCAGTACTAGCGGGCCTACCTACGAGCAGTACTTC.

This clonotype showed up many times. This chain links TRBV25-1 with TRBJ2-7; the match to TRBD1 covers 8 bases. V shed 7 bases, J shed 2 bases, and the junction held 10 bases outside the gene matches. The CDR3 runs 15 residues. Germline V gene lookup returns CDR1 MGHDK and CDR2 SYGVNS. The CDR3 protein is CASNPAGTGTYEQYF. DNA for the CDR3: TGTGCCAGCAACCCGGCCGGGACAGGTACCTACGAGCAGTACTTC.

This clonotype turned up a few times. This rearrangement joins TRBV4-1 to TRBJ2-1, with 8 bases lining up with TRBD2. Trimming removed 0 bases from V and 2 bases from J; junction bases left unmatched: 6. The CDR3 covers 17 residues. Germline CDR1 and CDR2: MGHRA and YSYEKL. Written as DNA, the CDR3 is TGCGCCAGCAGCCAAGAGCCGACTAGCGTGACCTACAATGAGCAGTTCTTC. This encodes CASSQEPTSVTYNEQFF.

The sample holds many counts of this clonotype. V gene TRBV5-1 combines with J gene TRBJ2-7; TRBD1 agrees at 9 bases. J was trimmed by 4 bases and V by 4 bases; bases with no gene match: 9. Germline values: CDR1 SGHRS, CDR2 YFSETQ. The CDR3 runs 15 residues. CDR3 coding DNA: TGCGCCAGCAGCGGGGGGACAGGGATATTGTACGAGCAGTACTTC. This translates into CASSGGTGILYEQYF.

The genes are TRBV27 and TRBJ2-7; a weak D match, TRBD2 (6 bases). This CDR3 is 17 amino acids long. V gave up 6 bases and J gave up 0 bases, with 21 bases separating them. Germline CDR1 and CDR2: MNHEY and SMNVEV (reference sequence). This chain's CDR3 is CASRGVSRRGPSYEQYF. CDR3 bases: TGTGCCAGCAGGGGCGTGAGTAGGCGGGGCCCCTCCTACGAGCAGTACTTC.

The chain combines TRBV4-1 with TRBJ2-1; D call uncertain. The CDR3 sequence is 14 residues long. V was shortened by 4 bases and J by 5 bases, with 12 bases between the two germline ends. Germline lookup yields CDR1 MGHRA and CDR2 YSYEKL. CDR3: CASSPGPSHNEQFF. The CDR3 bases are TGCGCCAGCAGCCCCGGGCCTAGTCACAATGAGCAGTTCTTC.

This chain connects TRBV27 to TRBJ1-6, with TRBD1 as a possible D gene (5 bases). The length of the CDR3 is 15 residues. Per germline, CDR1 MNHEY and CDR2 SMNVEV (reference sequence). The V end was cut by 3 bases, the J end by 9 bases, with 15 bases between. CDR3 coding DNA: TGTGCCAGCAGTTTCAATTATGGGGCGAGTTCACCCCTCCACTTT. Its translation: CASSFNYGASSPLHF.

This clonotype was recorded a few times. The chain is built from TRBV4-1 and TRBJ1-2; 7 bases align to TRBD1. V lost 4 bases to trimming and J lost 7 bases; unmatched junction nucleotides: 12. CDR1 is MGHRA and CDR2 is YSYEKL in the germline V gene. The CDR3 consists of 15 residues. CDR3 region: CASSLGGRGIVGYTF. The CDR3 DNA sequence: TGCGCCAGCAGCCTAGGCGGCAGGGGGATTGTTGGCTACACCTTC.

This clonotype came up many times. This chain uses TRBV7-9 with TRBJ2-3; D not resolved. V was cut by 3 bases and J by 2 bases, with 9 bases left in between. Germline V lookup: CDR1 SEHNR, CDR2 FQNEAQ (reference sequence). The CDR3 sequence is 14 residues long. This CDR3 reads CASSFWSSTDTQYF. DNA of the CDR3: TGTGCCAGCAGCTTCTGGTCCTCCACAGATACGCAGTATTTT.

The J gene is TRBJ2-7, the V gene TRBV28; no reliable D call. The CDR3 is 13 residues long. The V end lost 3 bases, the J end lost 0 bases, and 6 bases lay between the germline ends. CDR1 and CDR2 (germline): MDHEN, SYDVKM. The CDR3 loop is CASSFKTSYEQYF. In DNA form, the CDR3 reads TGTGCCAGCAGTTTCAAAACCTCCTACGAGCAGTACTTC.

The table lists this clonotype with a few counts. V and J are TRBV7-9 and TRBJ2-7, with 8 bases that match TRBD2. This CDR3 has 15 amino acids. The trim removed 0 bases at V and 7 bases at J, leaving 8 bases unmatched. The germline V gene encodes CDR1 SEHNR and CDR2 FQNEAQ (reference sequence). For the CDR3, the DNA is TGTGCCAGCAGCTTAGCACTAGCGGACCCGGGGGAGCAGTACTTC. Translation gives CASSLALADPGEQYF.

For this clonotype: This could be a read error, since a much larger clone is one nucleotide away. The rearrangement uses TRBV10-3 and TRBJ2-7; D possibly corresponds to TRBD2 (6 bases). V lost 10 bases and J lost 3, with 13 bases in between. CDR1 is ENHRY, CDR2 SYGVKD, per germline. CDR3 size: 12 residues. The chain's CDR3 is CASADGGYEQYF. CDR3 bases: TGTGCCAGCGCTGACGGGGGCTACGAGCAGTACTTC.

This clonotype was observed at least ten times. The junction shows a germline mismatch at one end, possibly a read error. This chain connects TRBV7-9 to TRBJ1-1; a weak D match, TRBD1 (5 bases). Germline CDR1 and CDR2: SEHNR and FQNEAQ (reference sequence). This CDR3 spans 12 amino acids. The CDR3 DNA sequence: TGTGCCAGCAGGTTAGGGGAAGCTGAAGCTTTCTTT. This sequence encodes CASRLGEAEAFF. The whole variable domain, remainder taken from reference TRBV7-9 and TRBJ1-1, is DTGVSQNPRHKITKRGQNVTFRCDPISEHNRLYWYRQTLGQGPEFLTYFQNEAQLEKSRLLSDRFSAERPKGSFSTLEIQRTEQGDSAMYLCASRLGEAEAFFGQGTRLTVV.

The count of this clonotype is one. Possible read error: a much larger clone is one base away. The CDR3 does not end in the conserved phenylalanine or tryptophan, so this is likely a read error. The chain is built from TRBV2 and TRBJ1-5, with D unclear. The germline V and J ends were trimmed by 8 bases and 0 bases, with 11 bases remaining between them. The germline CDR1 and CDR2 sequences are SNHLY and FYNNEI. The CDR3 has 14 residues. In nucleotides, the CDR3 is TGTGCCAGCGAGTCGGGGATTAGCAATCAGCCCCAGCATCTT. As protein: CASESGISNQPQHL.

Ten or more counts support this clonotype. The CDR3 DNA sequence: TGTGCCAGCAGCTTAGCGGTCGGACAGGTGAACACTGAAGCTTTCTTT. This codes for CASSLAVGQVNTEAFF. The J gene is TRBJ1-1, the V gene TRBV7-2, with 7 bases lining up with TRBD1. CDR1 and CDR2 from the germline V gene are SGHTA and FQGNSA. The CDR3 runs 16 residues. Germline trimming cut 0 bases from V and 0 bases from J; bases unmatched to any gene: 4.

This clonotype has only a few counts. The gene calls are TRBV27 and TRBJ2-7, with 7 bases that match TRBD2. V dropped 2 bases and J dropped 2; count of bases not matched to a gene: 15. There are 18 residues in the CDR3. In germline, CDR1 is MNHEY, CDR2 SMNVEV (reference sequence). Here the CDR3 reads CASSLKRGFGRIAYEQYF. The CDR3 DNA reads TGTGCCAGCAGTTTAAAGCGGGGTTTTGGCAGGATAGCCTACGAGCAGTACTTC.

This clonotype was recorded a few times. The V and J genes are TRBV20-1 and TRBJ2-1; D call uncertain. Germline loops: CDR1 DFQATT, CDR2 SNEGSKA (reference sequence). CDR3 size: 17 residues. V was pared by 0 bases and J by 3 bases, with 18 bases between. The CDR3 here is CSARDSQESVFYNEQFF. The DNA of the CDR3 is TGCAGTGCTAGAGATTCCCAGGAGTCTGTCTTCTACAATGAGCAGTTCTTC.

The table lists this clonotype with many counts. This sequence joins TRBV30 and TRBJ1-1; the D gene is possibly TRBD1 (5 bases). V was cut by 0 bases and J by 4 bases, with 9 bases left in between. Germline V gene sequence: CDR1 GTSNPN, CDR2 SVGIG (reference sequence). The CDR3 runs 13 residues. CDR3 nucleotides: TGTGCCTGGAGTGTTTCGGGGGGCACTGAAGCTTTCTTT. Translating it yields CAWSVSGGTEAFF.

In the case of this clonotype: At one end, the junction sequence differs from germline, possibly due to a read error. The genes are TRBV12-3 or TRBV12-4 and TRBJ2-5, with a tentative D call TRBD2 (7 bases). CDR3 size: 14 residues. CDR3 amino acids: CASSFEGGGETQYF. CDR3 DNA sequence: TGTGCCAGCAGTTTTGAGGGGGGGGGTGAGACCCAGTATTTC.

Points on this clonotype: Sequence at one end of the junction differs from germline and may be a read error. This chain joins TRBV7-9 and TRBJ2-1; 9 bases align to TRBD2. Germline lookup yields CDR1 SEHNR and CDR2 FQNEAQ (reference sequence). The CDR3 is 15 amino acids. As DNA, the CDR3 is TGTGACAGCAGCTTGGCGGGAGGGATACTCGATGAGCAGTTCTTC. Translating it yields CDSSLAGGILDEQFF.

This clonotype was observed many times. This sequence joins TRBV6-1 and TRBJ2-7; TRBD2 is a possible D gene (6 bases). Trimming cost V 4 bases and J 3 bases, with 13 bases left between them. CDR1 and CDR2 from the germline V gene are MNHNS and SASEGT. The CDR3 covers 14 residues. The CDR3 sequence: CASSVTGRFYEQYF. The CDR3, as DNA: TGTGCCAGCAGTGTGACCGGGAGATTCTACGAGCAGTACTTC.

The sample holds many counts of this clonotype. Its ends do not fully match the called genes, so a read error is possible. The CDR3 DNA follows: TGCAGCGTTGAACCCGGGACTAGCACATCCTTC. Protein product: CSVEPGTSTSF. The V call is TRBV29-1, the J call TRBJ2-1, with 9 bases lining up with TRBD2. The CDR3 is 11 residues long. Germline V lookup: CDR1 SQVTM, CDR2 ANQGSEA.

There are many counts of this clonotype. The V and J genes are TRBV4-3 and TRBJ2-3; TRBD2 matches 7 bases. This CDR3 has 18 amino acids. The V and J ends lost 1 base and 2 bases, in that order; junction bases with no gene match: 12. The germline V gene has CDR1 LGHNA and CDR2 YSLEER. Here the CDR3 reads CASSQGLAVRPATDTQYF. The CDR3 region has the DNA TGCGCCAGCAGCCAAGGGCTAGCGGTTAGACCCGCCACAGATACGCAGTATTTT.

There are a few counts of this clonotype. One end of the junction fails to match germline, which may point to a read error. J is TRBJ2-7 and V is TRBV5-3, with D tentatively TRBD2 (5 bases). Being an ORF, TRBV5-3 has a function that is uncertain. CDR3 length equals 16 residues. The CDR3 DNA reads TGTGCCAGCAGCTCGCTTGGTTTGGACTTCTCCTACGAGCAGTACTTC. It encodes CASSSLGLDFSYEQYF.

A few counts support this clonotype. The J gene is TRBJ2-1, the V gene TRBV7-9, with D perhaps matching TRBD2 (5 bases). The V end lost 6 bases, the J end lost 3 bases, and 15 bases lay between the germline ends. The V gene's germline CDR1 is SEHNR and CDR2 FQNEAQ (reference sequence). This CDR3 region has 15 residues. CDR3 bases: TGTGCCAGCAGACCCCTGGCCGGACTCTACAATGAGCAGTTCTTC. Amino acid sequence: CASRPLAGLYNEQFF.

This clonotype was seen more than once but under ten times. The chain uses TRBV5-1 and TRBJ1-1, with 8 bases identical to TRBD1. With V trimmed by 2 bases and J by 4 bases, 10 bases remained unmatched. From germline, CDR1 is SGHRS and CDR2 YFSETQ. The CDR3 extends over 16 amino acids. The CDR3 here is CASSFGDRGGGTEAFF. DNA of the CDR3: TGCGCCAGCAGCTTCGGCGACAGGGGTGGCGGCACTGAAGCTTTCTTT.